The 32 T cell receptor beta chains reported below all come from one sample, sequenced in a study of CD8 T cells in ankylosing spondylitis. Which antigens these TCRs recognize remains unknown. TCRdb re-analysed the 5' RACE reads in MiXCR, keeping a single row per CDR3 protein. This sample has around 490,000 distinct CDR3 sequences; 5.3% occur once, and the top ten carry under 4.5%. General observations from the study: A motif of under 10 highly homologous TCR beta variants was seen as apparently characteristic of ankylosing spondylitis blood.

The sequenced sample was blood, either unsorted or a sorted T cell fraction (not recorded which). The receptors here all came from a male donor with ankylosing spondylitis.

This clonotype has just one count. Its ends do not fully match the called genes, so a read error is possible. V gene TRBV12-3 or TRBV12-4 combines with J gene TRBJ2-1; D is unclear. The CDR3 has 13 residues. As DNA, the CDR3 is TGTGACAGCAGTTTATCCCGATCCAATGAGCAGTTCTTC. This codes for CDSSLSRSNEQFF.

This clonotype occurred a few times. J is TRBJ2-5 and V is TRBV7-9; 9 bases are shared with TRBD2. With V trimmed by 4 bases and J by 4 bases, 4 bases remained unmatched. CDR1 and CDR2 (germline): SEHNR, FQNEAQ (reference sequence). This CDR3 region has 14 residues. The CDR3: CASSSSGDSETQYF. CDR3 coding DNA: TGTGCCAGCAGCTCTAGCGGGGACTCAGAGACCCAGTACTTC.

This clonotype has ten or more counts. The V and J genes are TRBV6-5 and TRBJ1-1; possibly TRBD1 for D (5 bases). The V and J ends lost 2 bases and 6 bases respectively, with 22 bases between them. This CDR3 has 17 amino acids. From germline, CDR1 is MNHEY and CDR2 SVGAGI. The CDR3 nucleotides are TGTGCCAGCAGTTACCGTGCAGGGTATTCGTTTGGGGCTGAAGCTTTCTTT. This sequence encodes CASSYRAGYSFGAEAFF.

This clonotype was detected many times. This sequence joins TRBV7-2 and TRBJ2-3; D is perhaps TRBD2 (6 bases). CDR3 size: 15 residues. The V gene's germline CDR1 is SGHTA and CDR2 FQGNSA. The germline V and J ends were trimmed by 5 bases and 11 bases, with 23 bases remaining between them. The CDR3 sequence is CASSPTPGVGIVQYF. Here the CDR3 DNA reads TGTGCCAGCAGCCCAACCCCGGGGGTTGGGATTGTGCAGTATTTT. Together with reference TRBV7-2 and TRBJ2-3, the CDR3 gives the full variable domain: GAGVSQSPSNKVTEKGKDVELRCDPISGHTALYWYRQSLGQGLEFLIYFQGNSAPDKSGLPSDRFSAERTGGSVSTLTIQRTQQEDSAVYLCASSPTPGVGIVQYFGPGTRLTVL.

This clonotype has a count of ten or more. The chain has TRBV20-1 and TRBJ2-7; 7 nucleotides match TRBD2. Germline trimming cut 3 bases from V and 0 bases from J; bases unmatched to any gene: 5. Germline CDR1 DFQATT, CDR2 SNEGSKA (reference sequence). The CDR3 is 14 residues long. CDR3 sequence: CSARGGDGSYEQYF. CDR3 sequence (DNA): TGCAGTGCTAGGGGGGGGGACGGCTCCTACGAGCAGTACTTC.

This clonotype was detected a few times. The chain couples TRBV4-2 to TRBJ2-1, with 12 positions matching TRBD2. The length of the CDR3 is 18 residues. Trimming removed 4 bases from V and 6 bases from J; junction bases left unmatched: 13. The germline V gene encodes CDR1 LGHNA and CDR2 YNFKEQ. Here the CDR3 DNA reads TGTGCCAGCAGCCTCAAGGTCAGCCTAGCGGGAGGGTTCAATGAGCAGTTCTTC. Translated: CASSLKVSLAGGFNEQFF.

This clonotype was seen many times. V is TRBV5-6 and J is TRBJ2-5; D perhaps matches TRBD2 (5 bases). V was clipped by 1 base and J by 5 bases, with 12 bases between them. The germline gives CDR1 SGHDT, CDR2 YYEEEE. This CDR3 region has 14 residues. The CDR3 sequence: CASSLSGIAETQYF. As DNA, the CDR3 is TGTGCCAGCAGCTTGTCAGGAATAGCGGAGACCCAGTACTTC.

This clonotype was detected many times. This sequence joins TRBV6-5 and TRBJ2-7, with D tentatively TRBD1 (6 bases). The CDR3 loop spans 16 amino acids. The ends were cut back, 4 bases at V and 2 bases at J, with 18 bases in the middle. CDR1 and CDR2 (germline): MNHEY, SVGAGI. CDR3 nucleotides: TGTGCCAGCAGTTCACGGGACACAAGTCCCCCCTACGAGCAGTACTTC. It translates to CASSSRDTSPPYEQYF.

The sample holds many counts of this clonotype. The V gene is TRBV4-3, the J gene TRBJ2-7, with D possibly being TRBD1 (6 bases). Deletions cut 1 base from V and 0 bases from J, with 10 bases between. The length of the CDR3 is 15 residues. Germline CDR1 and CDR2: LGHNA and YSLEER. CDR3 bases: TGCGCCAGCAGCCAAGTATACAGGGACTCCTACGAGCAGTACTTC. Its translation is CASSQVYRDSYEQYF.

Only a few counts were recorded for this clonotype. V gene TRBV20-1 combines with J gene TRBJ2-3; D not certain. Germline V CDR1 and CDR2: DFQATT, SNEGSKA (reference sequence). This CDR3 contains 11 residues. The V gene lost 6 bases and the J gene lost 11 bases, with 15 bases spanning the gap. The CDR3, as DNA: TGCAGTGCAGAGACGAGATGGGGGCAGTATTTT. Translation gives CSAETRWGQYF.

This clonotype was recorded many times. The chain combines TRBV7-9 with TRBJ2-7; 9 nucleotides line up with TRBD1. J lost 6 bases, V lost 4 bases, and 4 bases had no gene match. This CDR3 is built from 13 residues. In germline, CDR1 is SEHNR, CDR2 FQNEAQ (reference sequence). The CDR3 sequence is CASSWGQGSEQYF. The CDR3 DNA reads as TGTGCCAGCAGCTGGGGACAGGGTTCCGAGCAGTACTTC. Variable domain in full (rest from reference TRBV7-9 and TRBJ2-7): DTGVSQNPRHKITKRGQNVTFRCDPISEHNRLYWYRQTLGQGPEFLTYFQNEAQLEKSRLLSDRFSAERPKGSFSTLEIQRTEQGDSAMYLCASSWGQGSEQYFGPGTRLTVT.

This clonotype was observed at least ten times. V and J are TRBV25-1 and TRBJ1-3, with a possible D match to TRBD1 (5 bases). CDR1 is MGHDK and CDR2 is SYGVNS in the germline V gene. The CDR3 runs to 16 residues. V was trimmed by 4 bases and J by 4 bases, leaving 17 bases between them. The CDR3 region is CASSAEGSHRGNTIYF. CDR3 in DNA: TGTGCCAGCAGTGCGGAGGGGTCACACCGAGGAAACACCATATATTTT.

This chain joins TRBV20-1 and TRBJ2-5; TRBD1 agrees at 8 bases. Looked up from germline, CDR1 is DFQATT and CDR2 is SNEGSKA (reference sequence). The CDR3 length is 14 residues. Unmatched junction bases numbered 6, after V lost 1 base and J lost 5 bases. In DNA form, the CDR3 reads TGCAGTGCTAGAGGGAACAGGGGGTTTGAGACCCAGTACTTC. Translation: CSARGNRGFETQYF.

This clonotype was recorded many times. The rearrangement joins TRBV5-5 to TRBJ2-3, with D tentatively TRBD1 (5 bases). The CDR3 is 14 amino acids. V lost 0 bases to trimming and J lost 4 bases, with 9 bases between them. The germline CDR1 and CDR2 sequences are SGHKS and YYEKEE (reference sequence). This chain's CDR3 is CASSLGSRADTQYF. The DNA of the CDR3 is TGTGCCAGCAGCTTGGGGTCCAGGGCAGATACGCAGTATTTT.

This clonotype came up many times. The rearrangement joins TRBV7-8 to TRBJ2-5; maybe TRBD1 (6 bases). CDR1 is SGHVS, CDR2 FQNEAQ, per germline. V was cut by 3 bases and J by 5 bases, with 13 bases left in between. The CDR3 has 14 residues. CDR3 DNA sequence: TGTGCCAGCAGCTTCGATGCAGGGGCTGAGACCCAGTACTTC. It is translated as CASSFDAGAETQYF.

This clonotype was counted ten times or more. The CDR3 here is CASSLEWGLEQFF. DNA of the CDR3: TGTGCCAGCAGCTTAGAATGGGGGTTAGAGCAGTTCTTC. The chain joins TRBV11-2 to TRBJ2-1; perhaps D is TRBD1 or TRBD2 (5 bases each). Trimming removed 0 bases from V and 10 bases from J, with 10 bases in between. This CDR3 has 13 residues. Germline V lookup: CDR1 SGHAT, CDR2 FQNNGV.

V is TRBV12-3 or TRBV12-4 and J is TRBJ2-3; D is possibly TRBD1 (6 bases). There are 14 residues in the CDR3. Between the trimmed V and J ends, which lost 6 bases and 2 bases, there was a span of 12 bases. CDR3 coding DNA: TGTGCCAGCAGGAACAGGGAATACACAGATACGCAGTATTTT. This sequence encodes CASRNREYTDTQYF.

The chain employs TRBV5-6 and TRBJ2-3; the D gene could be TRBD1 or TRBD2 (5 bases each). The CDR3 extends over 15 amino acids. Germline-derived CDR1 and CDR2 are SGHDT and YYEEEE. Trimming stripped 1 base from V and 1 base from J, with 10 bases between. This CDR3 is CASSLSLGGTDTQYF. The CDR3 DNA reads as TGTGCCAGCAGCTTGTCACTGGGGGGCACAGATACGCAGTATTTT.

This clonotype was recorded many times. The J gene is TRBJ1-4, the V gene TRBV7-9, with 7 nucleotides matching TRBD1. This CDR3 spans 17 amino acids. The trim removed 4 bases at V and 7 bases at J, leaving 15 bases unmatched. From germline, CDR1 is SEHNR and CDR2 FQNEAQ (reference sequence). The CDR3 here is CASSSRRGLPRGEKLFF. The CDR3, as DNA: TGTGCCAGCAGCTCCCGAAGGGGGCTCCCTCGGGGTGAAAAACTGTTTTTT.

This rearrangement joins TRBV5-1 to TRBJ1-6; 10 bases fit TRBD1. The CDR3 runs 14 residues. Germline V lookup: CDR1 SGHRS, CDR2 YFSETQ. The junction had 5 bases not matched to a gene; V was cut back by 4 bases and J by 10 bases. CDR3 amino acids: CASSHGQGGSPLHF. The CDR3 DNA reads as TGCGCCAGCAGCCATGGACAGGGGGGGTCACCCCTCCACTTT.

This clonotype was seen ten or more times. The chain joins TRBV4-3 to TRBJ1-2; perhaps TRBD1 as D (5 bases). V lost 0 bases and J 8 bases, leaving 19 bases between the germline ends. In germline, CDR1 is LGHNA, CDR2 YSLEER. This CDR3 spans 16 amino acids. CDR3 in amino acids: CASSQDGMRREGGYTF. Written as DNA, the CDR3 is TGCGCCAGCAGCCAAGATGGGATGCGCAGGGAGGGCGGCTACACCTTC.

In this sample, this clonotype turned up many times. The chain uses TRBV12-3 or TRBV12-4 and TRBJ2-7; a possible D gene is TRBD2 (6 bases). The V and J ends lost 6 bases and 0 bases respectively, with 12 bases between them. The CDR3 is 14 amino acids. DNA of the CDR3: TGTGCCAGCAGGCCGGGAGCCAGCTCCTACGAGCAGTACTTC. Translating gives CASRPGASSYEQYF.

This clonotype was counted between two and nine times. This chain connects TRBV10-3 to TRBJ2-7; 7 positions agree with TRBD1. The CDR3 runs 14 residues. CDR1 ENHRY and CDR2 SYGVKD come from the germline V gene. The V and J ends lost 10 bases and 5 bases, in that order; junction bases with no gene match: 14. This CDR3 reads CATITEQGSHEQYF. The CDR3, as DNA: TGTGCCACCATCACAGAACAGGGGTCCCACGAGCAGTACTTC.

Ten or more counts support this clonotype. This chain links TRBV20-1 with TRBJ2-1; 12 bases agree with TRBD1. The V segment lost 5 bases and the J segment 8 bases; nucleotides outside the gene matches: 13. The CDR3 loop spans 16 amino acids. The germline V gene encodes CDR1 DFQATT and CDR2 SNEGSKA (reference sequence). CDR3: CSALTLGTGGLDEQFF. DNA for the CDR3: TGCAGTGCTCTTACTCTCGGGACAGGGGGCTTGGATGAGCAGTTCTTC.

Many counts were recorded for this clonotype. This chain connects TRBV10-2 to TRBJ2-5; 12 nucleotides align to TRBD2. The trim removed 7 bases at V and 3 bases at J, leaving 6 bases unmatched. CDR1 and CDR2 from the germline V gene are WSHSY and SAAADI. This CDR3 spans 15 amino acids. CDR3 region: CASNGLAGFKETQYF. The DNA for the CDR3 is TGCGCCAGCAACGGACTAGCGGGATTTAAAGAGACCCAGTACTTC.

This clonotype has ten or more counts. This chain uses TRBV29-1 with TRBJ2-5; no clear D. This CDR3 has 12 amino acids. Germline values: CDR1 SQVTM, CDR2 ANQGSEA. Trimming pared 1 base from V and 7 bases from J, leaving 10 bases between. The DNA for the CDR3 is TGCAGCGTTGAAGGTCAGGACGGGACCCAGTACTTC. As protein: CSVEGQDGTQYF. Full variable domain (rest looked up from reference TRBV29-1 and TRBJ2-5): SAVISQKPSRDICQRGTSLTIQCQVDSQVTMMFWYRQQPGQSLTLIATANQGSEATYESGFVIDKFPISRPNLTFSTLTVSNMSPEDSSIYLCSVEGQDGTQYFGPGTRLLVL.

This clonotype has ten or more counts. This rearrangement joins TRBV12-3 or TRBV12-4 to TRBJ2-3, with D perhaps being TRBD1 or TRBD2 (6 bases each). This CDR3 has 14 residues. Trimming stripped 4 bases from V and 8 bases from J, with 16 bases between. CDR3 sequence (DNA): TGTGCCAGCAGTTCTACCTTCAGGGGAGGTACGCAGTATTTT. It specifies CASSSTFRGGTQYF.

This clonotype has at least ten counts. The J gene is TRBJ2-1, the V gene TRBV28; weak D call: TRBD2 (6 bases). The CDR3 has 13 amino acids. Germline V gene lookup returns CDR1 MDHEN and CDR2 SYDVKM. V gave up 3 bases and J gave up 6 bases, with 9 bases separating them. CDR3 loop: CASSLSGVNEQFF. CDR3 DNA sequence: TGTGCCAGCAGTTTGTCGGGAGTCAATGAGCAGTTCTTC.

This CDR3 reads CASSTPQGVGGNTIYF. CDR3 bases: TGTGCCAGCAGCACCCCCCAGGGGGTAGGAGGAAACACCATATATTTT. The genes are TRBV9 and TRBJ1-3; TRBD1 agrees at 7 bases. Germline V lookup: CDR1 SGDLS, CDR2 YYNGEE. The CDR3 is 16 residues long. V shed 4 bases and J 4 bases; nucleotides not matched to a gene: 11.

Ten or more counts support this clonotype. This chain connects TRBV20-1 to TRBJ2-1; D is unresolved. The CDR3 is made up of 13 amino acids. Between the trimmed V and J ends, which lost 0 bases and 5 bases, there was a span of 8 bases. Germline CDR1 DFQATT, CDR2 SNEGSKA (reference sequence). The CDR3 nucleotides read TGCAGTGCTAGAGAATTAGGAGACAATGAGCAGTTCTTC. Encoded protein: CSARELGDNEQFF.

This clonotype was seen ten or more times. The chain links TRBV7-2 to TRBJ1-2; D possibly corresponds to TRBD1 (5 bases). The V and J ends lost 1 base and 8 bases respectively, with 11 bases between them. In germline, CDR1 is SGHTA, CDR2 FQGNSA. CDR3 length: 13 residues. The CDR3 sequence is CASSLGQPRGYTF. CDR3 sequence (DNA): TGTGCCAGCAGCTTAGGACAGCCGAGAGGCTACACCTTC.

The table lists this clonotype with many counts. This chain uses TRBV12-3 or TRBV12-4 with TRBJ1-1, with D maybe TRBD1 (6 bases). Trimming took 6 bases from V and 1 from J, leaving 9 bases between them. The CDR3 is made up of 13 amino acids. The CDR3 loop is CASRDSPNTEAFF. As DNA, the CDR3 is TGTGCCAGCAGGGACAGCCCGAACACTGAAGCTTTCTTT.